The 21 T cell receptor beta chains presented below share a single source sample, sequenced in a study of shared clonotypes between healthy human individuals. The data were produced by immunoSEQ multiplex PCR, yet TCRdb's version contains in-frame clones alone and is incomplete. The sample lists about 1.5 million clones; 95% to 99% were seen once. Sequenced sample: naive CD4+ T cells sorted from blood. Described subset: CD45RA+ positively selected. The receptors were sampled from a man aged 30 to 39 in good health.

DNA for the CDR3: TGTGCCAGCAGAGCAGCGGGAGGAGCGTACGAGCAGTACTTC. This sequence encodes CASRAAGGAYEQYF. This chain connects TRBV28 to TRBJ2-7; 9 positions agree with TRBD2. The germline gives CDR1 MDHEN, CDR2 SYDVKM. Trimming cost V 6 bases and J 4 bases; bases outside gene matches: 7. The CDR3 loop spans 14 amino acids.

Here the CDR3 DNA reads TGTGCCAGCACCCCAGCGGGAGGGCCTGGTGAGCAGTTCTTC. Amino acids: CASTPAGGPGEQFF. This rearrangement joins TRBV7-2 to TRBJ2-1, with 10 bases identical to TRBD2. CDR1 and CDR2 (germline): SGHTA, FQGNSA. This CDR3 is 14 amino acids long. With V trimmed by 7 bases and J by 9 bases, 9 bases remained unmatched.

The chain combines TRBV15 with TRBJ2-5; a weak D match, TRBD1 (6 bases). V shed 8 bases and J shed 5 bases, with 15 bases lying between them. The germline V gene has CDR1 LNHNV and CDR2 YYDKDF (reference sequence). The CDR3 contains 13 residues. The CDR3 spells CATGQSLWETQYF. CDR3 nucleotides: TGTGCCACCGGACAGTCACTGTGGGAGACCCAGTACTTC.

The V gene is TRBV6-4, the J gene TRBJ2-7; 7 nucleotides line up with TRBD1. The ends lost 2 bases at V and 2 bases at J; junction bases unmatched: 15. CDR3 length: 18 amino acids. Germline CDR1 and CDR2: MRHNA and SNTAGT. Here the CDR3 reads CASSDPETGISPPYEQYF. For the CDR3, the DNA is TGTGCCAGCAGTGACCCCGAGACAGGGATTTCCCCACCCTACGAGCAGTACTTC.

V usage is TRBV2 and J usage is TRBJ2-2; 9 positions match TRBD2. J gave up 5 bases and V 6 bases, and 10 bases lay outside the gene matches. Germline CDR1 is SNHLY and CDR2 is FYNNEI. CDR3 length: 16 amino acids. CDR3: CASRPGLAVTTGELFF. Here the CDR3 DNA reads TGTGCCAGCAGACCGGGACTAGCCGTCACGACCGGGGAGCTGTTTTTT.

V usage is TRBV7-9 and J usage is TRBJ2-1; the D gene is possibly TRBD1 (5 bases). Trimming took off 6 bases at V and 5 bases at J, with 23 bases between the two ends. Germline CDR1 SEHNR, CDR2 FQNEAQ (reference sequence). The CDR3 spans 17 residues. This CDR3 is CASSTPPGHNFNNEQFF. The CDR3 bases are TGTGCCAGCAGTACACCCCCAGGGCACAACTTCAACAATGAGCAGTTCTTC.

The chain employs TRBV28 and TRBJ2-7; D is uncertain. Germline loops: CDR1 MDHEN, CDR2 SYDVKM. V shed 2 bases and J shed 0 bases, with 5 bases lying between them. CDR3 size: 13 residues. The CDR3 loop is CASSLVSSYEQYF. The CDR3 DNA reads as TGTGCCAGCAGTTTAGTTAGCTCCTACGAGCAGTACTTC.

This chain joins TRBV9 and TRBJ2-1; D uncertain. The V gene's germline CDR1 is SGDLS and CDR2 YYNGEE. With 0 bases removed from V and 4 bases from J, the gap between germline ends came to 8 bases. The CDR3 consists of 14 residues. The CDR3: CASSVVANYNEQFF. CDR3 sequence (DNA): TGTGCCAGCAGCGTAGTGGCCAATTACAATGAGCAGTTCTTC.

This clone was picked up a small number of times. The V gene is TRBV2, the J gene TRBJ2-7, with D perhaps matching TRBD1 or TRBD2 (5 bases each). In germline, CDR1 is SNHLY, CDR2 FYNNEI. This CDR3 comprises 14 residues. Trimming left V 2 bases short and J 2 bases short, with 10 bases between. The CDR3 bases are TGTGCCAGCAGTGAATGGCAGGGAGCCTACGAGCAGTACTTC. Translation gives CASSEWQGAYEQYF.

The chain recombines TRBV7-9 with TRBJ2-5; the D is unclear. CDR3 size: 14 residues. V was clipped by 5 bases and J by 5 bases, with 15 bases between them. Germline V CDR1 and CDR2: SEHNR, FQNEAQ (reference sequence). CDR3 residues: CASSALSYGETQYF. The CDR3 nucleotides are TGTGCCAGCAGCGCCCTTAGCTACGGGGAGACCCAGTACTTC.

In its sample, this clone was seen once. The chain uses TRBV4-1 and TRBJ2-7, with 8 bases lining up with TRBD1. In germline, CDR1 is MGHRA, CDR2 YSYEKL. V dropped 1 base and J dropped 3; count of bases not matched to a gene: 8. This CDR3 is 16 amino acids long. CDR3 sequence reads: CASSQVHGTGNYEQYF. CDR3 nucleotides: TGCGCCAGCAGCCAAGTTCACGGGACAGGCAACTACGAGCAGTACTTC.

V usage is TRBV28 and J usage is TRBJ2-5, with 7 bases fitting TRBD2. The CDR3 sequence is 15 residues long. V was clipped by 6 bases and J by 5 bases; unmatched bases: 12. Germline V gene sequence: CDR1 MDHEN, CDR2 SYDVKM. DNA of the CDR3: TGTGCCAGCAGCTTCCTCGAGGGAGGGCGCGAGACCCAGTACTTC. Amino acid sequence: CASSFLEGGRETQYF.

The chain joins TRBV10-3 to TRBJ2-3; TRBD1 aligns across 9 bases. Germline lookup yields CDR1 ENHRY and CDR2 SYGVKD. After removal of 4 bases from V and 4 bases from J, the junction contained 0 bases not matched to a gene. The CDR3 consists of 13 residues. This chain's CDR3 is CAISGDRADTQYF. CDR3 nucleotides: TGTGCCATCAGTGGGGACAGGGCAGATACGCAGTATTTT.

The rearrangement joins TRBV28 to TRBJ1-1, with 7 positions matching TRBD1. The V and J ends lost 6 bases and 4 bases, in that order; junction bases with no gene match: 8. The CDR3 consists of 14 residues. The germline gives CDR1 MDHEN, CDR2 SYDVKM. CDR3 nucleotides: TGTGCCAGCAGCAGTCACAGGGGAGCCACTGAAGCTTTCTTT. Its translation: CASSSHRGATEAFF.

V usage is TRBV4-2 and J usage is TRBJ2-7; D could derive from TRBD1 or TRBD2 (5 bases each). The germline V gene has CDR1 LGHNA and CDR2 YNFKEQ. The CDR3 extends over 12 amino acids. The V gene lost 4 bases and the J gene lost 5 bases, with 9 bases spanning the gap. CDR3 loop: CASSLRDHEQYF. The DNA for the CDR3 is TGTGCCAGCAGCCTCCGGGACCACGAGCAGTACTTC.

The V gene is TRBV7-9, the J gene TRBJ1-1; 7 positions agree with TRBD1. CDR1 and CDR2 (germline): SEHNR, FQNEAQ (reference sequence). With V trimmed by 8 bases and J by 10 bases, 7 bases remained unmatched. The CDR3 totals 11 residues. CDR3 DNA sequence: TGTGCCAGCGGTGCTTCAGGGGGAGCTTTCTTT. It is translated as CASGASGGAFF.

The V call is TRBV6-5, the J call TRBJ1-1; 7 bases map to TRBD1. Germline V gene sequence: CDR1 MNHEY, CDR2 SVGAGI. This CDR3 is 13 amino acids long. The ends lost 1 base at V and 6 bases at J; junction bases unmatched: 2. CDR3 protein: CASSYFQGAEAFF. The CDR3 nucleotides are TGTGCCAGCAGTTACTTTCAGGGGGCTGAAGCTTTCTTT.

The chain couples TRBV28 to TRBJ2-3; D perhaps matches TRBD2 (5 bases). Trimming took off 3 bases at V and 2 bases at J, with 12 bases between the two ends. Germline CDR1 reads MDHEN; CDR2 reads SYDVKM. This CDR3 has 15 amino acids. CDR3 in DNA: TGTGCCAGCAGTTTTCGGTTAGCGCTCACAGATACGCAGTATTTT. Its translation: CASSFRLALTDTQYF.

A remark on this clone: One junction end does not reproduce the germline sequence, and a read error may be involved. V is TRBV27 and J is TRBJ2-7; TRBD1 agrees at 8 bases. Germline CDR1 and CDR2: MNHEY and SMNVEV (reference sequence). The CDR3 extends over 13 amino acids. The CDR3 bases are TGTGCCAGCAGTTTGGTCCCGACAGGGGAAGTTTGGTTC. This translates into CASSLVPTGEVWF.

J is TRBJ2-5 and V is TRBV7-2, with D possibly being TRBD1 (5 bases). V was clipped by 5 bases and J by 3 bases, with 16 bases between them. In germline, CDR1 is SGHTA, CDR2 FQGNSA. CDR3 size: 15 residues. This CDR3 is CASSIRQTREETQYF. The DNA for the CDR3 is TGTGCCAGCAGCATAAGACAGACCAGAGAAGAGACCCAGTACTTC.

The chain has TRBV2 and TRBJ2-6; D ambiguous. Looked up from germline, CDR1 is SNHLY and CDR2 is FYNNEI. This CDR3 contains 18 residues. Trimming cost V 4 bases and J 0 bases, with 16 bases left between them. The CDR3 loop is CASSVEGIEYSGANVLTF. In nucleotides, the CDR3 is TGTGCCAGCAGTGTAGAAGGTATAGAATACTCTGGGGCCAACGTCCTGACTTTC. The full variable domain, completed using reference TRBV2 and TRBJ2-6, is EPEVTQTPSHQVTQMGQEVILRCVPISNHLYFYWYRQILGQKVEFLVSFYNNEISEKSEIFDDQFSVERPDGSNFTLKIRSTKLEDSAMYFCASSVEGIEYSGANVLTFGAGSRLTVL.